This record covers a single TCR beta chain. The antigen is not known. V lost 5 bases to trimming and J lost 9 bases, with 8 bases between them. The CDR3 runs to 10 residues. Per the germline V gene, CDR1 is SQVTM and CDR2 is ANQGSEA. The data belong to a study of shared clonotypes between healthy human individuals. Study-level information: Each donor's CD4 naive and CD4 memory cells filled three plates apiece, CD8 naive two, and CD8 memory one.

The data were produced by immunoSEQ multiplex PCR, yet TCRdb's version contains in-frame clones alone and is incomplete. This table holds 2 million to 3 million clones, 90% to 95% found once. Study-wide points: Sampling used blood alone; tissue repertoires probably differ. The naive CD4 repertoires of several donors were compared, and around 4.7% of clonotypes were shared.

Sequencing input: naive CD4+ T cells from PBMCs. Subset here: CD45RA+ positively selected. The chain carries TRBV29-1 and TRBJ2-1; D is ambiguous. The clonotype comes from a man between 18 and 35 years old in good health. Some clones in this sample may be carry-over from other donors' samples. CDR3 DNA: TGCAGCGTTTCACCGGGTGAGCAGTTCTTC. Its protein is CSVSPGEQFF.